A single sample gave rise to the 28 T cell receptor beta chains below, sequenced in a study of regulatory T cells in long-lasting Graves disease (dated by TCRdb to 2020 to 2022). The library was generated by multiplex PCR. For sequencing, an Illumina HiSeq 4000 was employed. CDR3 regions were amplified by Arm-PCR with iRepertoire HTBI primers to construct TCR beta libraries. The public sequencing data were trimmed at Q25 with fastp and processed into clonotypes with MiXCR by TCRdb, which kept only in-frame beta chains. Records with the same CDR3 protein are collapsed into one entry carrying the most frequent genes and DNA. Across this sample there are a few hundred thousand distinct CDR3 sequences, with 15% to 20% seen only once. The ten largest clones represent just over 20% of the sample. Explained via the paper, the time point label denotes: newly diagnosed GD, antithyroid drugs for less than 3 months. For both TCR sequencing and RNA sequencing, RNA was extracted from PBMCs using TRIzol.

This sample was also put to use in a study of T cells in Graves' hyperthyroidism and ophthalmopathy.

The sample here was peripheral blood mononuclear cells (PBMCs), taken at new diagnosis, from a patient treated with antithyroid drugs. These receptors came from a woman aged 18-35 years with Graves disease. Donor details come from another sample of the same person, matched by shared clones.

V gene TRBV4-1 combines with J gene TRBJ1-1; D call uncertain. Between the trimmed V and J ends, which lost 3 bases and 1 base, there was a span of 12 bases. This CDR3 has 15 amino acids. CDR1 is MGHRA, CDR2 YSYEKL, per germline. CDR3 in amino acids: CASSHSSKGNTEAFF. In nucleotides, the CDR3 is TGCGCCAGCAGCCATTCATCCAAGGGGAACACTGAAGCTTTCTTT.

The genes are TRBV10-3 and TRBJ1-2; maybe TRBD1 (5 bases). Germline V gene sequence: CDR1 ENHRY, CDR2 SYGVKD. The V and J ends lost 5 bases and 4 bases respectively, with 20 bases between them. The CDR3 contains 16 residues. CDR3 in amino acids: CAISLRGPETIYGYTF. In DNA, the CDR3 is TGTGCCATCAGTTTAAGGGGACCAGAGACCATCTATGGCTACACCTTC.

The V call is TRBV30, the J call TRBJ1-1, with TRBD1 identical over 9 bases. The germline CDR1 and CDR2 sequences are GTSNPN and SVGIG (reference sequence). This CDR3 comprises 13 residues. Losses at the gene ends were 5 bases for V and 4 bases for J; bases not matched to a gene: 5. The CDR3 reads CAWDRGVGTEAFF. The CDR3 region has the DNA TGTGCCTGGGACAGGGGGGTTGGCACTGAAGCTTTCTTT.

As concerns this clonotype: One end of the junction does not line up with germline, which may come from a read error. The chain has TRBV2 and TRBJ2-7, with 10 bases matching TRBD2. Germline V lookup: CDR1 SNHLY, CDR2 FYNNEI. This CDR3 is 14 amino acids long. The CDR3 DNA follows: TGTGCCAGCAGAGAAGGGACTAGCGTTGTCAGACAGTACTTC. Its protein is CASREGTSVVRQYF.

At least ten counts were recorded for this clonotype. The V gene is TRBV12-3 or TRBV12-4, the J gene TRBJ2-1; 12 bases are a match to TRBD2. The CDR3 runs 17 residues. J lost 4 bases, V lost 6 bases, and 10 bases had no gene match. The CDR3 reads CASSPRTSGDKYNEQFF. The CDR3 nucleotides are TGTGCCAGCAGCCCCCGGACTAGCGGGGACAAATACAATGAGCAGTTCTTC.

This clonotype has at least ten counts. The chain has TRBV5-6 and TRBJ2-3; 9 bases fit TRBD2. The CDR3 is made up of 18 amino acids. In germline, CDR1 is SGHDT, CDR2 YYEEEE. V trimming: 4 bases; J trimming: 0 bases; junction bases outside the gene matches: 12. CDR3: CASSPPTIAGASTDTQYF. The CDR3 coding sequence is TGTGCCAGCAGCCCCCCGACGATAGCGGGGGCGAGCACAGATACGCAGTATTTT. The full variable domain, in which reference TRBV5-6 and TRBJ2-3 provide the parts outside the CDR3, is DAGVTQSPTHLIKTRGQQVTLRCSPKSGHDTVSWYQQALGQGPQFIFQYYEEEERQRGNFPDRFSGHQFPNYSSELNVNALLLGDSALYLCASSPPTIAGASTDTQYFGPGTRLTVL.

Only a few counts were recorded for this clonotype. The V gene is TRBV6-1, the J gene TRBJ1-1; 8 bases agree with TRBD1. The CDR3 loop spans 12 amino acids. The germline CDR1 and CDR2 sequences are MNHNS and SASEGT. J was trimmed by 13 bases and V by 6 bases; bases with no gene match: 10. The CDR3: CASRTGTGIDFF. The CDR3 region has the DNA TGTGCCAGCAGGACCGGGACAGGAATCGATTTCTTT.

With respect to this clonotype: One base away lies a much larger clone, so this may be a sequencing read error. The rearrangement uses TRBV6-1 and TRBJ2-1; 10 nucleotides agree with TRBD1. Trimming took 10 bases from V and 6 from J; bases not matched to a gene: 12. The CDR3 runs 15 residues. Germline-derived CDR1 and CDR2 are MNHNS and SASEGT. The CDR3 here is CATRRPGQGSNEQFF. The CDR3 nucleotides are TGTGCCACCAGAAGACCGGGACAGGGGTCCAATGAGCAGTTCTTC.

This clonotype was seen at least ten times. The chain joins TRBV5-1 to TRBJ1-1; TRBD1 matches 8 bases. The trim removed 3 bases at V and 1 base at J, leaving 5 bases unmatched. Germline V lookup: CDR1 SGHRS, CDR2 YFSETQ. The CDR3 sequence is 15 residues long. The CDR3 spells CASSYGQGWNTEAFF. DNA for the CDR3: TGCGCCAGCAGCTACGGACAGGGTTGGAACACTGAAGCTTTCTTT.

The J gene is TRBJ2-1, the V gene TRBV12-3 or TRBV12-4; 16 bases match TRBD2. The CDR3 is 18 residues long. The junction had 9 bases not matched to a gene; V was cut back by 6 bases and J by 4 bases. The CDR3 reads CASSPPGLAGGPYNEQFF. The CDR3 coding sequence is TGTGCCAGCAGCCCCCCGGGACTAGCGGGAGGGCCTTACAATGAGCAGTTCTTC.

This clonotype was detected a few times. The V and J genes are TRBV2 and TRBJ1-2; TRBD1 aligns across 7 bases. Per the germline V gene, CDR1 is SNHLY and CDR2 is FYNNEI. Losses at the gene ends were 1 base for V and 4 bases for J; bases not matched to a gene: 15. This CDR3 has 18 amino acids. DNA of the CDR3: TGTGCCAGCAGTGAAGACGGGGTTGGGAGGACAGGCACCTATGGCTACACCTTC. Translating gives CASSEDGVGRTGTYGYTF.

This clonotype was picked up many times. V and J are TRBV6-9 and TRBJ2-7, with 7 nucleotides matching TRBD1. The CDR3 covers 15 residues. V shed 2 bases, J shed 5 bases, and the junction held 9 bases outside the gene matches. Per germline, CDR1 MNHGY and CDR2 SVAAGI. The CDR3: CASSYIRDRYNEQYF. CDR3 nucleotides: TGTGCCAGCAGTTATATTCGGGACAGATATAACGAGCAGTACTTC.

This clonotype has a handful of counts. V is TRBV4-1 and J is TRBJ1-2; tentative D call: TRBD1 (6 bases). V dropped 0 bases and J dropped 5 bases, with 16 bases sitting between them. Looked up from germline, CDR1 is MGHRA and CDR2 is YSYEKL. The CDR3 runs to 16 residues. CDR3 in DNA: TGCGCCAGCAGCCAAGACCCTAGTGGCAGGGGATATGGCTACACCTTC. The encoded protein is CASSQDPSGRGYGYTF.

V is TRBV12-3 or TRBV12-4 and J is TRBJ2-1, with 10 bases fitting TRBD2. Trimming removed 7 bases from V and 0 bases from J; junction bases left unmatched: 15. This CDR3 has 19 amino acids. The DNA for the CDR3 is TGTGCCAGCACAAAGGGGGGTATAGCGGGAGGACACTCCTACAATGAGCAGTTCTTC. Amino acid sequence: CASTKGGIAGGHSYNEQFF.

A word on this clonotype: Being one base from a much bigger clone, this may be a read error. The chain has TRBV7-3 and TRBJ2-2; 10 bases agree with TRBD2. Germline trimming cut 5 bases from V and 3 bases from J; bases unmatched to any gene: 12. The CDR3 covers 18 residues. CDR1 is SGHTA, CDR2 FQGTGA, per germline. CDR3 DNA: TGTGCCAGCAGCCCACTTAGCGGGGGGTCGCGAGACACCGGGGAGCTGTTTTTT. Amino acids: CASSPLSGGSRDTGELFF.

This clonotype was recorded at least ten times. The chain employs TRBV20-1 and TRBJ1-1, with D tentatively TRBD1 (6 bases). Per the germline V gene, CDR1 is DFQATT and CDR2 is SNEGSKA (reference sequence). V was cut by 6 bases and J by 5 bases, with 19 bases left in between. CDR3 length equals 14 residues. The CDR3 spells CSARSGGPKTEAFF. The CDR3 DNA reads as TGCAGTGCCCGGAGTGGGGGGCCGAAGACTGAAGCTTTCTTT.

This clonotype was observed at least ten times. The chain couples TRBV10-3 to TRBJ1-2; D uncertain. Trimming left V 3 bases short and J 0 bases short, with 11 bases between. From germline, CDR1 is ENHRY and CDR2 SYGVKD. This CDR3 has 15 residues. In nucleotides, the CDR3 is TGTGCCATCAGTGAAGGTGGCGGTTCTAACTATGGCTACACCTTC. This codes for CAISEGGGSNYGYTF.

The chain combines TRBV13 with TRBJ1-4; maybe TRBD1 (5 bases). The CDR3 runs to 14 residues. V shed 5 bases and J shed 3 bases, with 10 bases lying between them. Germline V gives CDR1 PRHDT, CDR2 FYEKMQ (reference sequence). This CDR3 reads CASSRDDSNEKLFF. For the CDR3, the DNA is TGTGCCAGCAGCCGGGACGATTCTAATGAAAAACTGTTTTTT.

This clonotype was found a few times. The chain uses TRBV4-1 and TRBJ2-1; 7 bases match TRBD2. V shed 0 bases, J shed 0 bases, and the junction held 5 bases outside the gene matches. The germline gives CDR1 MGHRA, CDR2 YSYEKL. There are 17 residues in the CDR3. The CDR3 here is CASSQDFAGASYNEQFF. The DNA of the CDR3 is TGCGCCAGCAGCCAAGATTTTGCGGGAGCCTCCTACAATGAGCAGTTCTTC.

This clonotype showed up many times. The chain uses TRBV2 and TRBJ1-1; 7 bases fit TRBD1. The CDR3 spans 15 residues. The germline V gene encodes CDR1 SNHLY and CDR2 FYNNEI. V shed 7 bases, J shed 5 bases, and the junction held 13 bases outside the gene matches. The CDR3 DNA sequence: TGTGCCAGCATCCCTCAGGGGGTGGGTTTAACTGAAGCTTTCTTT. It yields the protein CASIPQGVGLTEAFF. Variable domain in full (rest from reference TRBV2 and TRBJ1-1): EPEVTQTPSHQVTQMGQEVILRCVPISNHLYFYWYRQILGQKVEFLVSFYNNEISEKSEIFDDQFSVERPDGSNFTLKIRSTKLEDSAMYFCASIPQGVGLTEAFFGQGTRLTVV.

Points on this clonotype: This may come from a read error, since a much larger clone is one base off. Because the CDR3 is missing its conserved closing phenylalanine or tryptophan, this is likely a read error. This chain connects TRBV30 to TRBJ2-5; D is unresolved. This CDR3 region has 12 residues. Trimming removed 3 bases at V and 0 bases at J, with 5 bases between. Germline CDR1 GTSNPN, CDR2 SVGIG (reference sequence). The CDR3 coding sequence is TGTGCCTGGAGCAGAGACCAAGAGACCCAGTACCTC. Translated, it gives CAWSRDQETQYL.

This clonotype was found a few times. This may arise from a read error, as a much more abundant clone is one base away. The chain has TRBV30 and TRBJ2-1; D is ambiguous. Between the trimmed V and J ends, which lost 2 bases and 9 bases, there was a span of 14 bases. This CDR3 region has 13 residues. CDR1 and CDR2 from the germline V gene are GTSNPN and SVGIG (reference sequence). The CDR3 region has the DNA TGTGCCTGGAGTCCCACGGAGACCAGTGAGCAGTTCTTC. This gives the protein CAWSPTETSEQFF. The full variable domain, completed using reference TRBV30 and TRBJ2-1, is SQTIHQWPATLVQPVGSPLSLECTVEGTSNPNLYWYRQAAGRGLQLLFYSVGIGQISSEVPQNLSASRPQDRQFILSSKKLLLSDSGFYLCAWSPTETSEQFFGPGTRLTVL.

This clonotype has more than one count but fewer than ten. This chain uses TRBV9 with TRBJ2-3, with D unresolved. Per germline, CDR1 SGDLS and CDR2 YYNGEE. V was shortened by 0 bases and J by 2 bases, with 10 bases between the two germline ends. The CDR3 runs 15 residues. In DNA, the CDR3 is TGTGCCAGCAGCGTAGTGGGTAGGGACACAGATACGCAGTATTTT. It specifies CASSVVGRDTDTQYF.

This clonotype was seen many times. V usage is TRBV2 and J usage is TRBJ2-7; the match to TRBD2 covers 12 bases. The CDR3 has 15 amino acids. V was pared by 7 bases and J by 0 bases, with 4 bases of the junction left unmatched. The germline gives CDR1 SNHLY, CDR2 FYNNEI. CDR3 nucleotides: TGTGCCAGCATTAGGACTAGCGGGAACTCCTACGAGCAGTACTTC. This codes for CASIRTSGNSYEQYF.

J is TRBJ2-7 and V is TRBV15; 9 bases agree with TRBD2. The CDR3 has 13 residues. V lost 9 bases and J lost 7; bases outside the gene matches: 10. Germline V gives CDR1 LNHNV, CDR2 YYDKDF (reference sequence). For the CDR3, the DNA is TGTGCCACTAGTAGCGGGAGATCTTGGGAGCAGTACTTC. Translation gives CATSSGRSWEQYF.

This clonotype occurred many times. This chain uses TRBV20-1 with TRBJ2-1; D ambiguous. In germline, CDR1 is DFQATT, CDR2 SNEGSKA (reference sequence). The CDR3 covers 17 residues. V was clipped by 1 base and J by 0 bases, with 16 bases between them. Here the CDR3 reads CSARGNQAGSSYNEQFF. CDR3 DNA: TGCAGTGCTAGAGGGAACCAAGCCGGTAGCTCCTACAATGAGCAGTTCTTC.

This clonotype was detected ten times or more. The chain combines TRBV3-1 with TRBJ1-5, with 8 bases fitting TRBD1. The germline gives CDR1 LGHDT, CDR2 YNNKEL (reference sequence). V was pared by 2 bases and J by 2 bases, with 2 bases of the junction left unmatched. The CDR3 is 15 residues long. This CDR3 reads CASSQQGAGNQPQHF. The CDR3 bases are TGTGCCAGCAGCCAACAGGGGGCGGGCAATCAGCCCCAGCATTTT.

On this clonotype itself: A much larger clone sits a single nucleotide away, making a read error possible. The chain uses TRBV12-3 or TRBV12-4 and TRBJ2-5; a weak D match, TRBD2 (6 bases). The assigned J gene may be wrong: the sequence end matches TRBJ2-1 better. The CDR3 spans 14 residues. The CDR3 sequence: CASSLSSGHDEQFF. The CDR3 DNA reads TGTGCCAGCAGTTTAAGTAGCGGACACGATGAGCAGTTCTTC.